This T cell receptor beta chain is from a study of siplizumab effects on memory and regulatory T cells. Each sample had about 100,000 TCR templates assayed. Generated by immunoSEQ multiplex PCR, the TCRdb table keeps only in-frame clones and is missing some. In the table there are 94,000 or so clones, roughly 95% of which are singletons. Between the trimmed V and J ends, which lost 1 base and 0 bases, there was a span of 6 bases. This CDR3 has 15 residues. In germline, CDR1 is MDHEN, CDR2 SYDVKM. This clonotype was obtained from a human donor in good health. This chain connects TRBV28 to TRBJ2-2, with D hard to call. What was sequenced was naive CD4+ T cells sorted from blood. The CDR3 region has the DNA TGTGCCAGCAGTTTATTGTTTGCGAACACCGGGGAGCTGTTTTTT. Translated, it gives CASSLLFANTGELFF.